The entry below gives a single T cell receptor (beta chain) sequence along with its context. A read error may explain this, as a much larger clone is one base away. This entry belongs to a study of blood T cells in healthy people across ages. V lost 6 bases and J lost 12; bases outside the gene matches: 16. Germline CDR1 is SGHTA and CDR2 is FQGTGA. The CDR3 loop spans 14 amino acids. In each sample, at least 7 million PBMCs were isolated. With a J-beta primer mix and a sample-barcoded 5' primer, a second PCR ran about 7 to 12 cycles. Via MiXCR, TCRdb re-called the 5' RACE reads, giving one row per CDR3 protein. The profile shows 650,000 to 1,000,000 distinct CDR3 sequences, 30% to 45% of them singletons.

The sequenced sample consisted of blood. The clonotype was recovered from a man in his late teens or twenties in good health. This rearrangement joins TRBV7-3 to TRBJ1-2; TRBD1 matches at 7 bases. The DNA for the CDR3 is TGTGCCAGCAGATGGACCCGGACAGGTCGAGGCCACACCTTC. Translated: CASRWTRTGRGHTF.